This record looks at one T cell receptor beta chain sequence and its context. This sample stems from a study of cytotoxic CD8 clonotypes in ibrutinib-treated CLL. As for the study in general: Patients attained approximately 24 partial and 2 complete responses; at median approximately 64 months, around 15 remained remitted while about twelve progressed.

The V gene lost 4 bases and the J gene lost 3 bases, with 10 bases spanning the gap. Germline assignment: CDR1 SGDLS and CDR2 YYNGEE. The CDR3 has 13 residues. Generated by immunoSEQ multiplex PCR, the TCRdb table keeps only in-frame clones and is missing some. In the table there are over 100,000 clones, approximately 58% of which are singletons. The sequence came from a human donor with chronic lymphocytic leukemia. The chain recombines TRBV9 with TRBJ2-5, with D possibly TRBD2 on 6 matching bases. The sequences come from PBMCs, collected after 24 months of ibrutinib treatment. The CDR3 sequence is CASSPGLEETQYF. The DNA of the CDR3 is TGTGCCAGCAGCCCGGGACTGGAAGAGACCCAGTACTTC.